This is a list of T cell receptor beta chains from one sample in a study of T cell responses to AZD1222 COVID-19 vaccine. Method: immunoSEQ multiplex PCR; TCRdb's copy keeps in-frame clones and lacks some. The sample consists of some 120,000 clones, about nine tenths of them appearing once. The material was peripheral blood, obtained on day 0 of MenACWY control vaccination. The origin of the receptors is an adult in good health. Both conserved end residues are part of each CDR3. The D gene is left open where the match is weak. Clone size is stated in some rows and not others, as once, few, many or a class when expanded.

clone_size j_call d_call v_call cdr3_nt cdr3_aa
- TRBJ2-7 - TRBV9 TGTGCCAGCAGCGTCCGACCGGGCCCAACCGGATCCTACGAGCAGTACTTC CASSVRPGPTGSYEQYF
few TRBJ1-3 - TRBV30 TGTGCCTGGACAGCAGGTTCCGGAAACACCATATATTTT CAWTAGSGNTIYF
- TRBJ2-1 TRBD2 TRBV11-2 TGTGCCAGCAGCTTCCCGTGGCGGGAGTATAGCTACAATGAGCAGTTCTTC CASSFPWREYSYNEQFF
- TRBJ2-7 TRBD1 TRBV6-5 TGTGCCAGCAGGGCAAGGGGACAGGCCCCCCGCGAGCAGTACTTC CASRARGQAPREQYF
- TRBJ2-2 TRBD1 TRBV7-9 TGTGCCAGCAGCTCAAGACAGGGAGCCGGGGAGCTGTTTTTT CASSSRQGAGELFF
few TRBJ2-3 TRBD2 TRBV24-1 TGTGCCACCAGTGATCCGCTAGCGGGAGACTCAGATACGCAGTATTTT CATSDPLAGDSDTQYF
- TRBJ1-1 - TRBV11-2 TGTGCCAGCAGCTTAGATCCCCAGACTGAAGCTTTCTTT CASSLDPQTEAFF
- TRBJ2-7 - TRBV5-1 TGCGCCAGCAGCTTGGCCTCCGGGACACCCTACGAGCAGTACTTC CASSLASGTPYEQYF
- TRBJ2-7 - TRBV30 TGTGCCTGGACCCACAGAACCTACGAGCAGTACTTC CAWTHRTYEQYF
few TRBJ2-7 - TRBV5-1 TGCGCCAGCAGCTTGGAAGTTTCAGAAACCTACGAGCAGTACTTC CASSLEVSETYEQYF
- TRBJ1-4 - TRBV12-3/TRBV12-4 TGTGCCAGCAGGTTTGCAGGTGGTGAAAAACTGTTTTTT CASRFAGGEKLFF
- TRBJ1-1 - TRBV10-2 TGCGCCAGCAGCTACAAGGTGAACACTGAAGCTTTCTTT CASSYKVNTEAFF
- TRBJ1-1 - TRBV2 TGTGCCTACAAGAGAGCTTCGAGCGGGCCTGAAGCTTTCTTT CAYKRASSGPEAFF